The entry below describes one TCR beta chain. What it binds is not known. Amplification used 60 Vbeta primers and 13 Jbeta primers. TCRdb keeps only in-frame clones here, not all; method: immunoSEQ multiplex PCR. Among some 98,000 clones listed, roughly two thirds were seen once. The sample comes from a study of cytomegalovirus exposure and HLA in healthy donors. Study-wide background: Earlier work reported approximately 110 million unique TCR beta sequences from 150 million to 200 million T cells. Within an early data release were around 87 million unique TCRs drawn from HLA-typed donors. Broader study findings: Across donors, presence/absence analyses took sequencing depth to be roughly uniform. Analysis performed later found 16,951 TCR beta sequences associated with HLA alleles at 0.05 false discovery rate.

The V end lost 4 bases, the J end lost 2 bases, and 9 bases lay between the germline ends. From germline, CDR1 is SGHRS and CDR2 YFSETQ. This CDR3 comprises 14 residues. Sample: PBMCs. The source of this sequence is a man in his fifties in good health and CMV-seronegative. This chain connects TRBV5-1 to TRBJ2-2; TRBD1 might be the D (5 bases). The CDR3 DNA reads as TGCGCCAGCAGCATGACAGAAAACACCGGGGAGCTGTTTTTT. The encoded protein is CASSMTENTGELFF.